These 24 T cell receptor beta chains originate from one sample sequenced in a study of shared clonotypes between healthy human individuals. The data were produced by immunoSEQ multiplex PCR, yet TCRdb's version contains in-frame clones alone and is incomplete. The sample includes around 690,000 clones, 90% of them seen just once. Sample: memory CD8+ T cells from PBMCs. Subset given: CD45RO+ cells pooled with CCR7-negative TemRA cells. These receptors were taken from a man aged 18-30 years in good health. Some clones in this sample may be carry-over from other donors' samples.

This clone has a handful of counts. At the DNA level, this CDR3 is encoded by other sequences in the same sample as well. Here the CDR3 DNA reads TGTGCCAGCAGCCTGGGACTAGCGGCCTACAATGAGCAGTTCTTC. Translating gives CASSLGLAAYNEQFF. The chain uses TRBV7-9 and TRBJ2-1; TRBD2 agrees at 11 bases. The ends lost 5 bases at V and 2 bases at J; junction bases unmatched: 2. Germline V gene data show CDR1 as SEHNR and CDR2 as FQNEAQ (reference sequence). CDR3 length: 15 amino acids.

The chain links TRBV4-1 to TRBJ1-1; a possible D gene is TRBD1 (6 bases). The CDR3 length is 16 residues. Germline CDR1 MGHRA, CDR2 YSYEKL. V was trimmed by 0 bases and J by 0 bases, leaving 11 bases between them. The CDR3 DNA reads TGCGCCAGCAGCCAAGACCCGGGGGCCGTGAACACTGAAGCTTTCTTT. Its translation: CASSQDPGAVNTEAFF.

The rearrangement uses TRBV7-8 and TRBJ2-6; a possible D gene is TRBD2 (5 bases). Germline CDR1 is SGHVS and CDR2 is FQNEAQ. The V end lost 5 bases, the J end lost 4 bases, and 18 bases lay between the germline ends. The CDR3 has 17 amino acids. CDR3 sequence reads: CASSAGLVLGGANVLTF. DNA of the CDR3: TGTGCCAGCAGCGCGGGCCTAGTACTGGGCGGGGCCAACGTCCTGACTTTC. The variable domain in full, completed from reference TRBV7-8 and TRBJ2-6, reads GAGVSQSPRYKVAKRGQDVALRCDPISGHVSLFWYQQALGQGPEFLTYFQNEAQLDKSGLPSDRFFAERPEGSVSTLKIQRTQQEDSAVYLCASSAGLVLGGANVLTFGAGSRLTVL.

The V and J genes are TRBV21-1 and TRBJ2-7; the D call of TRBD2 is as the table states it, not checked on the DNA. TRBV21-1 is a pseudogene. This CDR3 is built from 14 residues. CDR3 nucleotides: TGTGCCAGCAGCAAAGCGGGAGCCACAATCGAGCAGTACTTC. This gives the protein CASSKAGATIEQYF.

J is TRBJ1-4 and V is TRBV4-1; possibly TRBD1 for D (5 bases). Between the trimmed V and J ends, which lost 6 bases and 8 bases, there was a span of 13 bases. The CDR3 covers 13 residues. Germline loops: CDR1 MGHRA, CDR2 YSYEKL. CDR3 in DNA: TGCGCCAGCAGGACAGCTATCGGGGAAAAACTGTTTTTT. This encodes CASRTAIGEKLFF.

V gene TRBV18 combines with J gene TRBJ2-5, with 7 nucleotides matching TRBD2. Germline values: CDR1 KGHSH, CDR2 LQKENI. This CDR3 spans 16 amino acids. With V trimmed by 2 bases and J by 2 bases, 8 bases remained unmatched. The CDR3 reads CASSPGRVGVQETQYF. The CDR3 DNA sequence: TGTGCCAGCTCACCAGGGAGGGTCGGGGTACAAGAGACCCAGTACTTC.

The chain carries TRBV15 and TRBJ1-1, with D perhaps matching TRBD1 (6 bases). The CDR3 consists of 15 residues. The germline V gene has CDR1 LNHNV and CDR2 YYDKDF (reference sequence). V lost 3 bases to trimming and J lost 4 bases, with 15 bases between them. Written as DNA, the CDR3 is TGTGCCACCAGCAGGCGGGACACCTTGGGCACTGAAGCTTTCTTT. Protein sequence: CATSRRDTLGTEAFF.

The sample holds one count of this clone. The rearrangement uses TRBV11-2 and TRBJ1-2; possibly TRBD1 for D (6 bases). Deletions cut 5 bases from V and 4 bases from J, with 17 bases between. Germline assignment: CDR1 SGHAT and CDR2 FQNNGV. The CDR3 totals 15 residues. DNA of the CDR3: TGTGCCAGCAGCACCCTACGGGGGGCGAGCTATGGCTACACCTTC. Protein product: CASSTLRGASYGYTF.

The chain links TRBV4-2 to TRBJ2-2; 8 bases agree with TRBD2. The CDR3 covers 17 residues. The V segment lost 4 bases and the J segment 6 bases; nucleotides outside the gene matches: 13. The germline V gene has CDR1 LGHNA and CDR2 YNFKEQ. CDR3 nucleotide sequence: TGTGCCAGCAGCCCCAAAGCGGGAGAGATTGTCGCCGGGGAGCTGTTTTTT. It codes for CASSPKAGEIVAGELFF.

This clone was recorded only once. The chain uses TRBV11-2 and TRBJ2-2; D might be TRBD1 (5 bases). The ends were cut back, 3 bases at V and 11 bases at J, with 7 bases in the middle. Germline CDR1 reads SGHAT; CDR2 reads FQNNGV. This CDR3 comprises 11 residues. The CDR3 reads CASSFRVELFF. DNA of the CDR3: TGTGCCAGCAGCTTCAGGGTCGAGCTGTTTTTT.

This chain's CDR3 is CAISEGAGTNTEAFF. CDR3 DNA: TGTGCCATCAGTGAGGGGGCAGGAACAAACACTGAAGCTTTCTTT. V gene TRBV10-3 combines with J gene TRBJ1-1; D is possibly TRBD1 (5 bases). CDR3 length equals 15 residues. V lost 2 bases, J lost 2 bases, and 12 bases lay in between. Germline loops: CDR1 ENHRY, CDR2 SYGVKD.

The genes are TRBV7-9 and TRBJ1-2, with TRBD1 matching over 7 bases. This CDR3 region has 14 residues. Trimming cost V 6 bases and J 6 bases; bases outside gene matches: 10. Germline loops: CDR1 SEHNR, CDR2 FQNEAQ (reference sequence). The CDR3 loop reads CASREGQLSDGYTF. For the CDR3, the DNA is TGTGCCAGCAGGGAGGGACAGCTTAGCGATGGCTACACCTTC.

The gene calls are TRBV9 and TRBJ2-2, with D possibly matching TRBD2 (5 bases). In germline, CDR1 is SGDLS, CDR2 YYNGEE. There are 16 residues in the CDR3. V was cut by 0 bases and J by 6 bases, with 15 bases left in between. CDR3 sequence reads: CASSVEVFGKPGELFF. CDR3 in DNA: TGTGCCAGCAGCGTAGAGGTCTTCGGGAAGCCCGGGGAGCTGTTTTTT.

The chain employs TRBV6-5 and TRBJ2-1; 7 bases map to TRBD2. Trimming cost V 2 bases and J 7 bases; bases outside gene matches: 2. The CDR3 is 13 amino acids. CDR1 and CDR2 (germline): MNHEY, SVGAGI. The CDR3: CASSYQGLNEQFF. The CDR3, as DNA: TGTGCCAGCAGTTACCAGGGACTAAATGAGCAGTTCTTC.

This sequence joins TRBV5-1 and TRBJ2-7, with TRBD1 identical over 10 bases. Trimming cost V 5 bases and J 4 bases; bases outside gene matches: 0. The length of the CDR3 is 12 residues. Germline loops: CDR1 SGHRS, CDR2 YFSETQ. The CDR3 sequence is CASRGQGYEQYF. CDR3 DNA sequence: TGCGCCAGCAGGGGACAGGGGTACGAGCAGTACTTC.

The V call is TRBV19, the J call TRBJ1-5; D is undetermined. The V gene's germline CDR1 is LNHDA and CDR2 SQIVND (reference sequence). V lost 0 bases to trimming and J lost 7 bases, with 19 bases between them. The length of the CDR3 is 17 residues. The CDR3 spells CASSIDRVGVVGQPQHF. Here the CDR3 DNA reads TGTGCCAGTAGTATAGATCGCGTCGGGGTAGTTGGGCAGCCCCAGCATTTT.

The V gene is TRBV29-1, the J gene TRBJ2-7, with D tentatively TRBD2 (6 bases). Germline V CDR1 and CDR2: SQVTM, ANQGSEA. V was pared by 5 bases and J by 7 bases, with 9 bases between. CDR3 length: 10 residues. Written as DNA, the CDR3 is TGCAGCGTTCGGCTAGCGGAGCAGTACTTC. Translated, it gives CSVRLAEQYF.

The chain couples TRBV9 to TRBJ1-1; D is undetermined. Germline CDR1 is SGDLS and CDR2 is YYNGEE. The V end lost 3 bases, the J end lost 1 base, and 16 bases lay between the germline ends. The CDR3 totals 16 residues. The CDR3 region is CASSATSEGTNTEAFF. The DNA of the CDR3 is TGTGCCAGCAGCGCGACTAGTGAGGGAACGAACACTGAAGCTTTCTTT.

The chain is built from TRBV6-6 and TRBJ1-2; 7 nucleotides match TRBD1. Germline trimming cut 4 bases from V and 4 bases from J; bases unmatched to any gene: 6. The length of the CDR3 is 14 residues. From germline, CDR1 is MNHNY and CDR2 SVGAGI (reference sequence). The CDR3 DNA reads as TGTGCCAGCAGTTCTGCGGACAGGCTCTATGGCTACACCTTC. Translating gives CASSSADRLYGYTF.

The gene calls are TRBV9 and TRBJ2-1; 7 nucleotides match TRBD2. After removal of 1 base from V and 6 bases from J, the junction contained 7 bases not matched to a gene. The CDR3 consists of 15 residues. From germline, CDR1 is SGDLS and CDR2 YYNGEE. The CDR3 protein is CASSVNRWGGNEQFF. Written as DNA, the CDR3 is TGTGCCAGCAGCGTAAACCGCTGGGGGGGCAATGAGCAGTTCTTC.

V and J are TRBV15 and TRBJ2-7; D unresolved. The V and J ends lost 5 bases and 3 bases respectively, with 11 bases between them. The CDR3 is 13 amino acids. In germline, CDR1 is LNHNV, CDR2 YYDKDF (reference sequence). The chain's CDR3 is CATSARQNYEQYF. The CDR3 DNA reads as TGTGCCACCAGCGCGAGGCAGAACTACGAGCAGTACTTC.

The chain combines TRBV30 with TRBJ2-3, with 7 positions matching TRBD1. This CDR3 region has 16 residues. Per germline, CDR1 GTSNPN and CDR2 SVGIG (reference sequence). J was trimmed by 1 base and V by 3 bases; bases with no gene match: 10. The CDR3 coding sequence is TGTGCCTGGAGGCCGACGTTTGACAGGGGCACAGATACGCAGTATTTT. It encodes CAWRPTFDRGTDTQYF.

The rearrangement joins TRBV15 to TRBJ2-7; D may be TRBD1 or TRBD2 (5 bases each). The CDR3 has 14 amino acids. The germline V gene encodes CDR1 LNHNV and CDR2 YYDKDF (reference sequence). V dropped 1 base and J dropped 5 bases, with 12 bases sitting between them. CDR3 in amino acids: CATSRGDPTDEQYF. In DNA form, the CDR3 reads TGTGCCACCAGCAGAGGGGACCCAACTGACGAGCAGTACTTC. Filled out from reference TRBV15 and TRBJ2-7, the complete variable domain reads DAMVIQNPRYQVTQFGKPVTLSCSQTLNHNVMYWYQQKSSQAPKLLFHYYDKDFNNEADTPDNFQSRRPNTSFCFLDIRSPGLGDTAMYLCATSRGDPTDEQYFGPGTRLTVT.

V and J are TRBV27 and TRBJ2-7; 7 bases are a match to TRBD1. V lost 3 bases and J lost 2; bases outside the gene matches: 4. CDR3 length: 14 amino acids. The germline gives CDR1 MNHEY, CDR2 SMNVEV (reference sequence). The CDR3 DNA sequence: TGTGCCAGCAGTTTCCGGGACAGTCCCTACGAGCAGTACTTC. Encoded protein: CASSFRDSPYEQYF.